A single sample is the source of the 25 T cell receptor beta chains below, sequenced in a study of blood T cells in healthy people across ages. A second about 7 to 11 cycle PCR used barcoded and J-beta primers. TCRdb reprocessed the 5' RACE reads with MiXCR, giving one entry per CDR3 protein. Here the sample spans 800,000 or so distinct CDR3 sequences, around 50% being singletons. Sequences were obtained from blood. These receptor sequences come from an elderly man in good health.

The genes are TRBV14 and TRBJ2-1; 8 nucleotides agree with TRBD1. V lost 4 bases to trimming and J lost 6 bases; unmatched junction nucleotides: 5. The CDR3 spans 14 residues. CDR1 is SGHDN, CDR2 FVKESK, per germline. DNA for the CDR3: TGTGCCAGCAGCCCCTGGACAGGGCCCAATGAGCAGTTCTTC. Residues: CASSPWTGPNEQFF.

This clonotype was seen more than once but under ten times. The chain links TRBV7-2 to TRBJ2-3, with D perhaps matching TRBD2 (5 bases). The germline CDR1 and CDR2 sequences are SGHTA and FQGNSA. Trimming took off 7 bases at V and 1 base at J, with 15 bases between the two ends. The CDR3 has 15 amino acids. The CDR3 region is CASTPGMGRTDTQYF. The CDR3 region has the DNA TGTGCCAGCACCCCGGGGATGGGCCGCACAGATACGCAGTATTTT.

This clonotype was detected a few times. The chain couples TRBV6-5 to TRBJ1-5; D unclear. The CDR3 extends over 15 amino acids. V was pared by 6 bases and J by 0 bases, with 12 bases between. In germline, CDR1 is MNHEY, CDR2 SVGAGI. The CDR3 DNA reads as TGTGCCAGCAGAGCCAGAACTTATAGCAATCAGCCCCAGCATTTT. This encodes CASRARTYSNQPQHF.

V usage is TRBV30 and J usage is TRBJ1-4; tentative D call: TRBD1 (6 bases). Trimming left V 5 bases short and J 8 bases short, with 18 bases between. This CDR3 comprises 14 residues. Germline V lookup: CDR1 GTSNPN, CDR2 SVGIG (reference sequence). CDR3 in DNA: TGTGCCTGGGGCCGGGGGACAAGTGTAGAAAAACTGTTTTTT. Translation: CAWGRGTSVEKLFF.

The chain combines TRBV4-3 with TRBJ1-2; TRBD1 aligns across 11 bases. Germline CDR1 reads LGHNA; CDR2 reads YSLEER. The CDR3 contains 16 residues. After removal of 3 bases from V and 3 bases from J, the junction contained 6 bases not matched to a gene. CDR3 protein: CASSHGTGGLHYGYTF. The DNA for the CDR3 is TGCGCCAGCAGCCATGGGACAGGGGGGCTCCACTATGGCTACACCTTC.

This chain links TRBV5-1 with TRBJ2-7; D uncertain. CDR3 length equals 13 residues. Germline CDR1 and CDR2: SGHRS and YFSETQ. V lost 2 bases to trimming and J lost 7 bases, with 13 bases between them. The CDR3: CASSFVIGNEQYF. In nucleotides, the CDR3 is TGCGCCAGCAGCTTTGTCATTGGCAATGAGCAGTACTTC.

There are a few counts of this clonotype. The chain couples TRBV9 to TRBJ2-3; 7 nucleotides line up with TRBD2. The germline V gene has CDR1 SGDLS and CDR2 YYNGEE. This CDR3 has 16 amino acids. V shed 3 bases, J shed 3 bases, and the junction held 10 bases outside the gene matches. CDR3 residues: CASSATAGVGTDTQYF. CDR3 DNA sequence: TGTGCCAGCAGCGCTACGGCGGGAGTAGGTACAGATACGCAGTATTTT. Full variable domain (remainder filled in from reference TRBV9 and TRBJ2-3): DSGVTQTPKHLITATGQRVTLRCSPRSGDLSVYWYQQSLDQGLQFLIQYYNGEERAKGNILERFSAQQFPDLHSELNLSSLELGDSALYFCASSATAGVGTDTQYFGPGTRLTVL.

The J gene is TRBJ2-1, the V gene TRBV20-1; D may be TRBD2 (6 bases). The better agreement between TRBJ2-7 and the DNA end casts doubt on the J call. Germline assignment: CDR1 DFQATT and CDR2 SNEGSKA (reference sequence). CDR3 size: 15 residues. CDR3 nucleotides: TGCAGTGCTAGTGAGGGACTTTCTTCCTACAATGAGCAGTACTTC. This gives the protein CSASEGLSSYNEQYF.

In this sample, this clonotype turned up a few times. The gene calls are TRBV4-1 and TRBJ2-6; 8 bases map to TRBD2. The V gene's germline CDR1 is MGHRA and CDR2 YSYEKL. The junction had 10 bases not matched to a gene; V was cut back by 2 bases and J by 1 base. This CDR3 contains 19 residues. CDR3 in DNA: TGCGCCAGCAGCCAACAAATTAGCGGGATAGGATCTGGGGCCAACGTCCTGACTTTC. It encodes CASSQQISGIGSGANVLTF.

The V gene is TRBV27, the J gene TRBJ2-1; D might be TRBD2 (7 bases). The CDR3 contains 14 residues. Germline assignment: CDR1 MNHEY and CDR2 SMNVEV (reference sequence). The ends were cut back, 9 bases at V and 3 bases at J, with 15 bases in the middle. The CDR3 is CASRGGADYNEQFF. The CDR3 DNA reads as TGTGCCAGTCGTGGGGGGGCCGACTACAATGAGCAGTTCTTC.

The chain couples TRBV10-3 to TRBJ2-5; D perhaps matches TRBD1 (6 bases). V was clipped by 3 bases and J by 11 bases, with 25 bases between them. The CDR3 has 16 amino acids. CDR1 and CDR2 (germline): ENHRY, SYGVKD. CDR3 DNA sequence: TGTGCCATCAGTGACAGGGTTGGGGGCGCGGAGGTTCAGCAGTACTTC. Protein sequence: CAISDRVGGAEVQQYF.

This clonotype was counted a few times. The J gene is TRBJ2-3, the V gene TRBV3-1; TRBD2 matches 7 bases. Germline V gives CDR1 LGHDT, CDR2 YNNKEL (reference sequence). The junction had 8 bases not matched to a gene; V was cut back by 1 base and J by 4 bases. This CDR3 is built from 16 residues. CDR3 amino acids: CASSQGFRGGADTQYF. The CDR3 DNA sequence: TGTGCCAGCAGCCAAGGATTTCGGGGAGGGGCAGATACGCAGTATTTT.

The chain carries TRBV2 and TRBJ1-2; D not certain. V shed 8 bases and J shed 3 bases, with 16 bases lying between them. Germline V gene sequence: CDR1 SNHLY, CDR2 FYNNEI. The CDR3 is made up of 14 amino acids. CDR3 sequence (DNA): TGTGCCAGCGACGGCCTGGGCGGACACTATGGCTACACCTTC. Amino acids: CASDGLGGHYGYTF. Full variable domain (remainder filled in from reference TRBV2 and TRBJ1-2): EPEVTQTPSHQVTQMGQEVILRCVPISNHLYFYWYRQILGQKVEFLVSFYNNEISEKSEIFDDQFSVERPDGSNFTLKIRSTKLEDSAMYFCASDGLGGHYGYTFGSGTRLTVV.

V is TRBV20-1 and J is TRBJ1-2, with a tentative D call TRBD1 (6 bases). Trimming left V 4 bases short and J 3 bases short, with 15 bases between. Germline lookup yields CDR1 DFQATT and CDR2 SNEGSKA (reference sequence). The CDR3 extends over 14 amino acids. This chain's CDR3 is CSAIIVRGDYGYTF. The CDR3 DNA follows: TGCAGTGCTATCATTGTAAGGGGGGACTATGGCTACACCTTC.

This clonotype has more than one count but fewer than ten. This chain uses TRBV7-2 with TRBJ2-3; 7 nucleotides agree with TRBD2. Germline V gene sequence: CDR1 SGHTA, CDR2 FQGNSA. The ends lost 5 bases at V and 4 bases at J; junction bases unmatched: 9. The CDR3 sequence is 15 residues long. The DNA of the CDR3 is TGTGCCAGCAGCCTTGTGGCCCGGGGGGCAGATACGCAGTATTTT. Its protein product is CASSLVARGADTQYF. Drawing the rest from reference TRBV7-2 and TRBJ2-3, the complete variable domain is GAGVSQSPSNKVTEKGKDVELRCDPISGHTALYWYRQSLGQGLEFLIYFQGNSAPDKSGLPSDRFSAERTGGSVSTLTIQRTQQEDSAVYLCASSLVARGADTQYFGPGTRLTVL.

The CDR3 DNA reads TGCGCCAGCAGCATACCGGGACTAGCGGGAGGGCACGATGAGCAGTACTTC. It is translated as CASSIPGLAGGHDEQYF. The chain joins TRBV5-1 to TRBJ2-1; the match to TRBD2 covers 16 bases. The DNA end favors TRBJ2-7, so the J call may be wrong. The CDR3 is 17 amino acids. From germline, CDR1 is SGHRS and CDR2 YFSETQ.

With respect to this clonotype: Relative to the germline gene, one junction end is altered; a read error may explain this. The V gene is TRBV5-1, the J gene TRBJ2-2; the match to TRBD2 covers 12 bases. Germline V gene sequence: CDR1 SGHRS, CDR2 YFSETQ. CDR3 length equals 16 residues. The CDR3 is CANSSRTSGTTGELFF. CDR3 coding DNA: TGCGCCAACAGCTCCAGGACTAGCGGGACCACCGGGGAGCTGTTTTTT.

The chain recombines TRBV18 with TRBJ2-5; possible D gene TRBD2, 6 bases. The tail of the sequence fits TRBJ2-7 better, so the J call may be wrong. Germline CDR1 reads KGHSH; CDR2 reads LQKENI. This CDR3 comprises 15 residues. The CDR3 reads CASSPAGLPSAEQYF. For the CDR3, the DNA is TGTGCCAGCTCACCTGCGGGACTCCCCTCTGCCGAGCAGTACTTC.

The CDR3, as DNA: TGTGCCATCAGTGAAGGTCAGTCTAGCACAGATACGCAGTATTTT. Protein: CAISEGQSSTDTQYF. The rearrangement joins TRBV10-3 to TRBJ2-3; D gene ambiguous. CDR3 length: 15 amino acids. Trimming removed 3 bases from V and 0 bases from J, with 10 bases in between. CDR1 is ENHRY, CDR2 SYGVKD, per germline.

As for this clonotype: An end of the junction does not agree with germline; a read error may underlie this. This chain links TRBV29-1 with TRBJ2-7, with TRBD1 identical over 7 bases. CDR1 and CDR2 from the germline V gene are SQVTM and ANQGSEA. The CDR3 consists of 15 residues. In nucleotides, the CDR3 is TGCAGCGTCGAAGATGTGACAGGGTCCTCCTACGAGCAGTACTTC. Translation gives CSVEDVTGSSYEQYF.

The chain combines TRBV10-3 with TRBJ2-1; 13 nucleotides match TRBD2. J gave up 15 bases and V 2 bases, and 7 bases lay outside the gene matches. Germline CDR1 and CDR2: ENHRY and SYGVKD. There are 14 residues in the CDR3. The CDR3, as DNA: TGTGCCATCAGTGAGCCGAGACTAGCGGGAGGCGGGTTCTTC. Its translation: CAISEPRLAGGGFF.

This chain uses TRBV6-1 with TRBJ2-3; TRBD2 matches at 13 bases. Germline CDR1 and CDR2: MNHNS and SASEGT. The V gene end was trimmed by 5 bases and the J gene end by 8 bases; junction bases not matched to a gene: 19. The CDR3 covers 19 residues. CDR3 nucleotide sequence: TGTGCCAGCAGTCGGGACAGAACCGGGACTAGCGGGAACGTTGGTACGCAGTATTTT. Protein product: CASSRDRTGTSGNVGTQYF.

The V gene is TRBV2, the J gene TRBJ2-5; 10 positions agree with TRBD1. The trim removed 6 bases at V and 0 bases at J, leaving 7 bases unmatched. Per germline, CDR1 SNHLY and CDR2 FYNNEI. The CDR3 contains 16 residues. The CDR3 loop reads CASRETGGPYQETQYF. CDR3 in DNA: TGTGCCAGCAGGGAGACAGGGGGCCCGTACCAAGAGACCCAGTACTTC.

This sequence joins TRBV21-1 and TRBJ2-3; TRBD1, the table's D call, lacks a check against the DNA. TRBV21-1 is termed a pseudogene. The CDR3 extends over 17 amino acids. CDR3 DNA: TGTGCCAGCAGCAAAGTGTGGCAGGGGGCCCGCACAGATACGCAGTATTTT. This encodes CASSKVWQGARTDTQYF.

There are a few counts of this clonotype. The chain combines TRBV7-2 with TRBJ2-3; D remains ambiguous. The germline V and J ends were trimmed by 1 base and 4 bases, with 6 bases remaining between them. The CDR3 consists of 13 residues. The V gene's germline CDR1 is SGHTA and CDR2 FQGNSA. The CDR3 sequence: CASSLVSADTQYF. The CDR3 DNA follows: TGTGCCAGCAGCTTAGTCTCCGCAGATACGCAGTATTTT.